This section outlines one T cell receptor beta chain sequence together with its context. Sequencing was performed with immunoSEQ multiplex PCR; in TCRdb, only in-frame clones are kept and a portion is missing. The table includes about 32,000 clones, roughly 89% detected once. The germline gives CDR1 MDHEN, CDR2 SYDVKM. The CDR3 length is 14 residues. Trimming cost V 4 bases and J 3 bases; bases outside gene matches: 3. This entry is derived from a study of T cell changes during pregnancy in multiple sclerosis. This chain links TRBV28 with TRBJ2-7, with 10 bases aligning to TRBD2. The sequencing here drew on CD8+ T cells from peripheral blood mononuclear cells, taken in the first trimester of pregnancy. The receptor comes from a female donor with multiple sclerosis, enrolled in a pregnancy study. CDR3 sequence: CASSWTSGGYEQYF. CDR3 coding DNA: TGTGCCAGCAGTTGGACTAGCGGCGGCTACGAGCAGTACTTC.